These 28 T cell receptor beta chains originate from one sample sequenced in a study of T cell repertoires in cytomegalovirus infection. TCRdb independently ran MiXCR on the reads; one entry per CDR3 protein. Here the sample spans roughly 280,000 distinct CDR3 sequences, roughly 21% being singletons. These TCRs' antigens remain unknown. The sample consisted of cultured PBMCs, taken from culture after CMV antigen stimulation. Receptor source: a human donor in good health (CMV status not recorded). Some clones in this sample may be carry-over from other donors' samples.

CDR3 sequence: CASSVAGSRGDEQYF. CDR3 DNA: TGTGCCAGCAGCGTAGCCGGTAGCCGAGGCGACGAGCAGTACTTC. This chain links TRBV9 with TRBJ2-7; D not certain. This CDR3 comprises 15 residues. Germline V gene data show CDR1 as SGDLS and CDR2 as YYNGEE. Trimming shortened V by 0 bases and J by 5 bases, and 15 bases separated the two germline ends.

This clonotype was seen only a few times. The chain joins TRBV11-2 to TRBJ1-5; D remains ambiguous. Germline-derived CDR1 and CDR2 are SGHAT and FQNNGV. Trimming stripped 5 bases from V and 4 bases from J, with 12 bases between. This CDR3 is 14 amino acids long. Here the CDR3 reads CASSVTGANQPQHF. The CDR3 DNA is TGTGCCAGCAGCGTAACGGGAGCGAATCAGCCCCAGCATTTT. The full variable domain, in which reference TRBV11-2 and TRBJ1-5 provide the parts outside the CDR3, is EAGVAQSPRYKIIEKRQSVAFWCNPISGHATLYWYQQILGQGPKLLIQFQNNGVVDDSQLPKDRFSAERLKGVDSTLKIQPAKLEDSAVYLCASSVTGANQPQHFGDGTRLSIL.

This clonotype was seen only a few times. This rearrangement joins TRBV24-1 to TRBJ2-2; D is possibly TRBD2 (5 bases). Germline lookup yields CDR1 KGHDR and CDR2 SFDVKD. This CDR3 contains 16 residues. The V gene lost 9 bases and the J gene lost 0 bases, with 16 bases spanning the gap. The chain's CDR3 is CATRDERTANTGELFF. The CDR3 coding sequence is TGTGCCACCCGAGACGAGCGGACCGCGAACACCGGGGAGCTGTTTTTT.

The chain recombines TRBV12-3 or TRBV12-4 with TRBJ1-5, with D possibly being TRBD1 (6 bases). Trimming took off 3 bases at V and 6 bases at J, with 15 bases between the two ends. CDR3 length: 15 residues. The CDR3 loop reads CASSLDSPGVQPQHF. In nucleotides, the CDR3 is TGTGCCAGCAGTTTGGACAGCCCAGGGGTTCAGCCCCAGCATTTT.

The rearrangement links TRBV28 to TRBJ2-2; 9 bases are a match to TRBD1. V dropped 6 bases and J dropped 7; count of bases not matched to a gene: 12. Germline CDR1 is MDHEN and CDR2 is SYDVKM. The CDR3 runs 16 residues. For the CDR3, the DNA is TGTGCCAGCAGATCCCCCGGGGACAGGGATAGCGGGGAGCTGTTTTTT. It codes for CASRSPGDRDSGELFF.

This clonotype has more than one count but fewer than ten. This chain links TRBV11-2 with TRBJ2-7, with 9 positions matching TRBD1. Germline V gives CDR1 SGHAT, CDR2 FQNNGV. V lost 5 bases and J lost 7; bases outside the gene matches: 9. The CDR3 covers 14 residues. CDR3 in DNA: TGTGCCAGCAGCGACCGGGACAGGGTGGGAGAGCAGTACTTC. It specifies CASSDRDRVGEQYF.

This clonotype appeared a few times. The rearrangement uses TRBV7-6 and TRBJ1-1; the D is unclear. V lost 4 bases and J lost 1, with 13 bases in between. The germline V gene has CDR1 SGHVS and CDR2 FNYEAQ. This CDR3 contains 15 residues. CDR3 DNA: TGTGCCAGCAGCTCGTACTCCGGGTCGAACACTGAAGCTTTCTTT. This translates into CASSSYSGSNTEAFF.

This clonotype was picked up a small number of times. V usage is TRBV11-2 and J usage is TRBJ2-3; possibly TRBD2 for D (5 bases). V lost 5 bases, J lost 0 bases, and 12 bases lay in between. The germline V gene has CDR1 SGHAT and CDR2 FQNNGV. This CDR3 comprises 15 residues. CDR3 sequence (DNA): TGTGCCAGCAGCGTAGGACTTTCTAGCACAGATACGCAGTATTTT. Translated: CASSVGLSSTDTQYF.

The chain employs TRBV28 and TRBJ2-1; TRBD2 matches at 7 bases. The CDR3 is made up of 17 amino acids. Trimming cost V 1 base and J 3 bases; bases outside gene matches: 9. Looked up from germline, CDR1 is MDHEN and CDR2 is SYDVKM. The CDR3 DNA is TGTGCCAGCAGTTTATCGGGGTTGGGGGGGTACTACAATGAGCAGTTCTTC. This sequence encodes CASSLSGLGGYYNEQFF.

This clonotype was observed a handful of times. J is TRBJ1-4 and V is TRBV2; D possibly corresponds to TRBD1 (5 bases). Trimming removed 5 bases from V and 6 bases from J, with 10 bases in between. Germline V lookup: CDR1 SNHLY, CDR2 FYNNEI. The CDR3 length is 13 residues. CDR3 amino acids: CASSSGADEKLFF. The CDR3 DNA reads as TGTGCCAGCAGTTCCGGGGCTGATGAAAAACTGTTTTTT.

J is TRBJ2-1 and V is TRBV4-3, with 9 nucleotides matching TRBD2. V lost 0 bases, J lost 9 bases, and 9 bases stayed unmatched. The CDR3 loop spans 16 amino acids. In germline, CDR1 is LGHNA, CDR2 YSLEER. The CDR3 sequence is CASSQDPGLAQSEQFF. The CDR3 DNA reads TGCGCCAGCAGCCAAGACCCGGGACTAGCTCAGAGTGAGCAGTTCTTC.

This clonotype was picked up a small number of times. The rearrangement joins TRBV6-2 or TRBV6-3 to TRBJ2-2, with a weak D call TRBD1 (7 bases). Germline assignment: CDR1 MNHEY and CDR2 SVGEGT. Between the trimmed V and J ends, which lost 4 bases and 5 bases, there was a span of 20 bases. The CDR3 totals 17 residues. CDR3 sequence (DNA): TGTGCCAGCAGTTTCCTCCCGAGGAGGGGGCGTACCGGGGAGCTGTTTTTT. Protein product: CASSFLPRRGRTGELFF.

The chain links TRBV28 to TRBJ1-1, with TRBD1 matching 7 bases. The CDR3 has 17 amino acids. The ends lost 5 bases at V and 0 bases at J; junction bases unmatched: 12. CDR1 and CDR2 (germline): MDHEN, SYDVKM. The DNA for the CDR3 is TGTGCCAGCAGTCCCCGGGGACAGAACCCCATGAACACTGAAGCTTTCTTT. Translation gives CASSPRGQNPMNTEAFF.

This clonotype has at least ten counts. The chain employs TRBV10-3 and TRBJ1-1; D unclear. Trimming removed 3 bases from V and 2 bases from J, with 10 bases in between. The CDR3 is made up of 14 amino acids. Germline CDR1 ENHRY, CDR2 SYGVKD. CDR3 nucleotide sequence: TGTGCCATCAGTGAACGACAAAACAACACTGAAGCTTTCTTT. Translation gives CAISERQNNTEAFF.

J is TRBJ2-7 and V is TRBV7-2, with D perhaps TRBD1 (5 bases). The CDR3 totals 15 residues. V lost 1 base and J lost 4, with 14 bases in between. From germline, CDR1 is SGHTA and CDR2 FQGNSA. CDR3 region: CASSLGTGYLYEQYV. For the CDR3, the DNA is TGTGCCAGCAGCTTAGGAACAGGATACCTATACGAGCAGTACGTC.

At least ten counts were recorded for this clonotype. This rearrangement joins TRBV7-2 to TRBJ1-2; 9 bases match TRBD1. The germline V gene encodes CDR1 SGHTA and CDR2 FQGNSA. Trimming took 0 bases from V and 6 from J; bases not matched to a gene: 2. The CDR3 has 14 amino acids. CDR3 region: CASSLAGQGNGYTF. DNA of the CDR3: TGTGCCAGCAGCTTAGCGGGACAGGGAAATGGCTACACCTTC.

This clonotype appeared many times. The chain employs TRBV6-1 and TRBJ2-5; D assignment may be TRBD1 or TRBD2 (6 bases each). This CDR3 contains 15 residues. V dropped 6 bases and J dropped 4 bases, with 18 bases sitting between them. Germline assignment: CDR1 MNHNS and CDR2 SASEGT. CDR3 amino acids: CASSPPGGGSETQYF. The CDR3 DNA reads as TGTGCCAGCAGCCCCCCCGGGGGCGGATCAGAGACCCAGTACTTC.

Only a few counts were recorded for this clonotype. The rearrangement uses TRBV4-2 and TRBJ1-6; D remains unclear. Trimming removed 0 bases from V and 5 bases from J, with 20 bases in between. This CDR3 is built from 19 residues. CDR1 and CDR2 (germline): LGHNA, YNFKEQ. For the CDR3, the DNA is TGTGCCAGCAGCCAAGAGGTCCCAAGAACCCGACAAGATAATTCACCCCTCCACTTT. As protein: CASSQEVPRTRQDNSPLHF.

V gene TRBV6-2 or TRBV6-3 combines with J gene TRBJ1-5; TRBD1 matches at 9 bases. Unmatched junction bases numbered 6, after V lost 6 bases and J lost 6 bases. The CDR3 length is 14 residues. The germline V gene has CDR1 MNHEY and CDR2 SVGEGT. CDR3 amino acids: CASSRQGEGQPQHF. In nucleotides, the CDR3 is TGTGCCAGCAGCAGACAGGGGGAAGGTCAGCCCCAGCATTTT.

The rearrangement uses TRBV6-2 or TRBV6-3 and TRBJ1-2; D not resolved. Trimming left V 2 bases short and J 4 bases short, with 14 bases between. CDR3 length: 15 residues. The germline CDR1 and CDR2 sequences are MNHEY and SVGEGT. The DNA of the CDR3 is TGTGCCAGCAGTTACGCGTCCGGAGGGAGCTATGGCTACACCTTC. It yields the protein CASSYASGGSYGYTF.

V gene TRBV9 combines with J gene TRBJ2-2; 11 positions match TRBD2. The germline V gene encodes CDR1 SGDLS and CDR2 YYNGEE. The J segment lost 7 bases and the V segment lost 5 bases, leaving 7 bases of the junction unmatched. The CDR3 totals 15 residues. The CDR3 DNA sequence: TGTGCCAGCAGGACTAGCGGGGCCATTGACGGGGAGCTGTTTTTT. It is translated as CASRTSGAIDGELFF.

In its sample, this clonotype was seen a few times. The chain employs TRBV11-3 and TRBJ2-5, with a tentative D call TRBD1 (5 bases). CDR3 size: 15 residues. V lost 1 base, J lost 0 bases, and 9 bases lay in between. Germline V lookup: CDR1 SGHNT, CDR2 YENEEA. CDR3 DNA sequence: TGTGCCAGCAGCTTAGGATCAGGGAACCAAGAGACCCAGTACTTC. It encodes CASSLGSGNQETQYF.

V is TRBV12-3 or TRBV12-4 and J is TRBJ2-3, with 7 bases aligning to TRBD2. V shed 8 bases, J shed 1 base, and the junction held 9 bases outside the gene matches. The CDR3 contains 15 residues. The CDR3: CASSREDVGTDTQYF. The CDR3 DNA reads as TGTGCCAGCTCTCGGGAGGATGTGGGCACAGATACGCAGTATTTT.

This chain links TRBV12-3 or TRBV12-4 with TRBJ1-5, with unresolved D. CDR3 length: 16 amino acids. The V gene lost 6 bases and the J gene lost 7 bases, with 22 bases spanning the gap. The CDR3 DNA reads TGTGCCAGCAGCGAACTCCCGGGCCCGGCCGGACAGCCCCAGCATTTT. Residues: CASSELPGPAGQPQHF.

This chain joins TRBV19 and TRBJ1-3, with D unresolved. The CDR3 consists of 10 residues. Germline V CDR1 and CDR2: LNHDA, SQIVND (reference sequence). V was pared by 10 bases and J by 1 base, with 2 bases between. As DNA, the CDR3 is TGTGCCACGTCTGGAAACACCATATATTTT. Translated: CATSGNTIYF.

The chain employs TRBV10-3 and TRBJ2-5; D possibly matches TRBD1 or TRBD2 (6 bases each). Trimming left V 0 bases short and J 4 bases short, with 12 bases between. This CDR3 comprises 15 residues. Germline CDR1 ENHRY, CDR2 SYGVKD. The CDR3 is CAISESRGQGETQYF. The CDR3, as DNA: TGTGCCATCAGTGAGTCGCGGGGACAAGGAGAGACCCAGTACTTC.

Only a few counts were recorded for this clonotype. This sequence joins TRBV5-4 and TRBJ1-1, with 8 bases aligning to TRBD1. The trim removed 4 bases at V and 6 bases at J, leaving 8 bases unmatched. The CDR3 loop spans 14 amino acids. From germline, CDR1 is SGHNT and CDR2 YYREEE (reference sequence). The CDR3 sequence is CASSRTGGLPEAFF. The CDR3 DNA follows: TGTGCCAGCAGCCGTACAGGGGGACTCCCTGAAGCTTTCTTT.

This clonotype was observed at least ten times. This chain uses TRBV5-1 with TRBJ2-7, with 9 bases aligning to TRBD1. With V trimmed by 7 bases and J by 6 bases, 14 bases remained unmatched. The CDR3 loop spans 15 amino acids. The germline V gene encodes CDR1 SGHRS and CDR2 YFSETQ. This CDR3 reads CASDPYPGQGGEQYF. The DNA of the CDR3 is TGCGCCAGCGACCCCTATCCGGGACAGGGCGGCGAGCAGTACTTC.